The clone carrying this T cell receptor (beta chain) was recorded many times. The antigen remains unidentified. TCRdb processed the reads anew with MiXCR; each CDR3 protein has one entry. The sample has approximately 71,000 distinct CDR3 sequences, around 3.8% seen once. CDR3 length: 12 amino acids. Germline CDR1 is SGHTA and CDR2 is FQGNSA. V was clipped by 2 bases and J by 5 bases, with 6 bases between them. This sample is drawn from a study of T cell repertoires in cytomegalovirus infection. About the research overall: Public TCR beta signatures provided an indication of both CMV infection and a matching HLA type.

The study's findings and limits: HLA-C-restricted CMV-specific TCR beta clonotypes were dominant in the ex vivo response. Totalled public TCR beta family frequency picked out people who carried CMV plus the relevant HLA.

The specimen sequenced was PBMCs. This receptor was identified in a human donor in good health (CMV status not recorded). Some clones in this sample may be carry-over from other donors' samples. The chain is built from TRBV7-2 and TRBJ1-1; D gene ambiguous. CDR3 bases: TGTGCCAGCAGCTTAAGGGTTACTGAAGCTTTCTTT. Protein sequence: CASSLRVTEAFF.